This T cell receptor beta chain emerged from a study of blood T cell repertoires in COVID-19. Study overall: Sites in the United States, Italy and Spain provided acute and convalescent COVID-19 samples. T cells, B-cell-depleted T cells, or PBMCs supplied cDNA or gDNA.

CDR1 is SGHTA and CDR2 is FQGNSA in the germline V gene. Trimming left V 6 bases short and J 6 bases short, with 11 bases between. The CDR3 totals 13 residues. Per the authors' pipeline: The authors estimated nucleated cell counts from reference gene primer amplification. Method: immunoSEQ multiplex PCR; TCRdb's copy keeps in-frame clones and lacks some. V, J and clone size derive from that table, while D and trimming were established from the DNA sequence. The data hold 300,000 to 450,000 clones, with around 85% observed a single time. This TCR derives from a young woman with acute or convalescent COVID-19. This chain joins TRBV7-2 and TRBJ2-2; perhaps TRBD2 as D (6 bases). Sequenced input: peripheral blood. CDR3 amino acids: CASSYLAPGELFF. The CDR3 DNA is TGTGCCAGCAGTTACCTAGCGCCCGGGGAGCTGTTTTTT.